This TCR beta chain was identified during a study of blood T cell repertoires in COVID-19. CDR1 and CDR2 from the germline V gene are SQVTM and ANQGSEA. Trimming shortened V by 4 bases and J by 0 bases, and 10 bases separated the two germline ends. The CDR3 has 14 residues. In the authors' methods: For nucleated cells, counts were estimated from reference gene primer amplification. Assay: immunoSEQ multiplex PCR; the TCRdb copy retains only in-frame clones and omits some. V, J and clone size were drawn from that table, and D and trimming were deduced from the DNA. Altogether about 480,000 clones are present, around 90% being singletons, with the ten largest covering less than 9%.

The TCR comes from a woman in her fifties or sixties with COVID-19, enrolled during active disease. The chain couples TRBV29-1 to TRBJ2-1; D may be TRBD1 (6 bases). The source material was peripheral blood. The CDR3 sequence is CSVGQASSYNEQFF. The CDR3, as DNA: TGCAGCGTTGGACAGGCGAGCTCCTACAATGAGCAGTTCTTC.